The entry below gives a single T cell receptor (beta chain) sequence along with its context. Antigen specificity is unknown. Donors came from a validation cohort of 90 to 150 subjects, distinct from the first 666-subject cohort. The source of the sample is a study of cytomegalovirus exposure and HLA in healthy donors. Overall study findings and caveats: The tendency of first-cohort TCR clusters to co-occur in the approximately 120 validation repertoires was identified by a subsequent analysis. The study recorded about 160 TCR beta chains that were cytomegalovirus-associated. Cytomegalovirus status, reportedly, was diagnosed with high specificity and sensitivity by the classifier.

Profiling relied on immunoSEQ multiplex PCR, and the TCRdb table lists in-frame clones only, not all of them. The table has 160,000 or so clones, roughly 89% seen once. CDR3 length: 13 amino acids. V lost 2 bases and J lost 1, with 5 bases in between. Germline values: CDR1 MNHEY, CDR2 SVGAGI. The V call is TRBV6-5, the J call TRBJ1-1; tentatively, D is TRBD1 (5 bases). Input material: PBMCs. This receptor was identified in a woman aged 25 to 45 in good health and CMV-seronegative. The chain's CDR3 is CASSYRGNTEAFF. For the CDR3, the DNA is TGTGCCAGCAGTTACAGGGGGAACACTGAAGCTTTCTTT.